Listed below are T cell receptor beta chains from one sample, sequenced in a study of blood T cells in healthy people across ages. TCRdb re-called the 5' RACE reads through MiXCR, storing one row per CDR3 protein. The table records around 670,000 distinct CDR3 sequences, approximately 30% of them present only once. Material: blood. The receptor set was obtained from an elderly woman in good health. CDR3s include the opening cysteine and the closing phenylalanine or tryptophan. Each record gives: J gene, D gene, clone size, V gene, CDR3 length, CDR3 protein, CDR3 DNA. The D gene is left open where the match is weak. A clone size is listed for some rows: how often the clone was seen (once, few, many), or a class if it is expanded.

j_gene: TRBJ1-1; d_gene: NA; abundance: few; v_gene: TRBV15; len: 16; CDR3aa: CAASRDRTAINTEAFF; CDR3nt: TGTGCCGCCAGCAGAGATCGGACGGCCATTAACACTGAAGCTTTCTTT
j_gene: TRBJ2-5; d_gene: TRBD1; abundance: NA; v_gene: TRBV7-2; len: 13; CDR3aa: CASSMGQGLEQYF; CDR3nt: TGTGCCAGCAGCATGGGACAGGGGTTGGAGCAGTACTTC
j_gene: TRBJ2-5; d_gene: TRBD2; abundance: many; v_gene: TRBV20-1; len: 15; CDR3aa: CSASKLAGVGETQYF; CDR3nt: TGCAGTGCTAGTAAATTAGCGGGGGTAGGGGAGACCCAGTACTTC
j_gene: TRBJ2-1; d_gene: TRBD1; abundance: NA; v_gene: TRBV12-3/TRBV12-4; len: 15; CDR3aa: CAGSPPQGAGSEQFF; CDR3nt: TGTGCCGGCAGTCCCCCCCAGGGGGCAGGTAGTGAGCAGTTCTTC
j_gene: TRBJ1-1; d_gene: NA; abundance: NA; v_gene: TRBV6-6; len: 13; CDR3aa: CASSERANTEAFF; CDR3nt: TGTGCCAGCAGTGAGCGGGCGAACACTGAAGCTTTCTTT
j_gene: TRBJ2-7; d_gene: TRBD2; abundance: NA; v_gene: TRBV7-3; len: 15; CDR3aa: CASSKTSGSYNEQYF; CDR3nt: TGTGCCAGCTCCAAGACTAGCGGCTCCTACAATGAGCAGTACTTC
j_gene: TRBJ2-3; d_gene: NA; abundance: many; v_gene: TRBV9; len: 15; CDR3aa: CASSVEGRYTDTQYF; CDR3nt: TGTGCCAGCAGCGTAGAAGGAAGGTACACAGATACGCAGTATTTT
j_gene: TRBJ2-5; d_gene: NA; abundance: many; v_gene: TRBV5-1; len: 14; CDR3aa: CASCAGGQQETQYF; CDR3nt: TGCGCCAGCTGCGCAGGGGGGCAGCAAGAGACCCAGTACTTC
j_gene: TRBJ2-7; d_gene: NA; abundance: NA; v_gene: TRBV7-8; len: 13; CDR3aa: CASSLGQWYEQYF; CDR3nt: TGTGCCAGCAGCTTAGGGCAGTGGTACGAGCAGTACTTC
j_gene: TRBJ2-7; d_gene: TRBD1; abundance: many; v_gene: TRBV29-1; len: 13; CDR3aa: CSVLQGAAYEQYF; CDR3nt: TGCAGCGTTCTACAGGGGGCAGCCTACGAGCAGTACTTC
j_gene: TRBJ1-2; d_gene: NA; abundance: NA; v_gene: TRBV9; len: 14; CDR3aa: CASSAGTALWGYTF; CDR3nt: TGTGCCAGCAGCGCCGGGACGGCCCTTTGGGGCTACACCTTC
j_gene: TRBJ1-1; d_gene: NA; abundance: NA; v_gene: TRBV5-1; len: 14; CDR3aa: CASGLVGLGTEAFF; CDR3nt: TGCGCCAGCGGTTTAGTCGGATTGGGCACTGAAGCTTTCTTT
j_gene: TRBJ2-1; d_gene: NA; abundance: few; v_gene: TRBV6-2/TRBV6-3; len: 16; CDR3aa: CAGSYSPGSSYNEQFF; CDR3nt: TGTGCCGGCAGTTACTCCCCGGGGAGCTCCTACAATGAGCAGTTCTTC
j_gene: TRBJ2-2; d_gene: TRBD2; abundance: many; v_gene: TRBV29-1; len: 16; CDR3aa: CSVAHLAGGHTGELFF; CDR3nt: TGCAGCGTGGCCCACCTAGCGGGGGGCCACACCGGGGAGCTGTTTTTT
j_gene: TRBJ1-2; d_gene: NA; abundance: many; v_gene: TRBV24-1; len: 14; CDR3aa: CATSPGRGTYGYTF; CDR3nt: TGTGCCACCAGTCCCGGAAGGGGGACCTATGGCTACACCTTC
j_gene: TRBJ2-1; d_gene: TRBD2; abundance: NA; v_gene: TRBV19; len: 17; CDR3aa: CTSSITKRGLSYNEQFF; CDR3nt: TGTACCAGTAGTATTACCAAGCGGGGCCTCTCCTACAATGAGCAGTTCTTC
j_gene: TRBJ1-2; d_gene: NA; abundance: many; v_gene: TRBV5-1; len: 16; CDR3aa: CASSLGDLPANYGYTF; CDR3nt: TGCGCCAGCAGCCTGGGGGACTTACCAGCTAACTATGGCTACACCTTC
j_gene: TRBJ1-5; d_gene: TRBD1; abundance: NA; v_gene: TRBV28; len: 17; CDR3aa: CASSLDRGGYTNQPQHF; CDR3nt: TGTGCCAGCAGTTTAGACAGGGGGGGATATACCAATCAGCCCCAGCATTTT
j_gene: TRBJ1-1; d_gene: NA; abundance: few; v_gene: TRBV5-8; len: 15; CDR3aa: CASSLGLYMNTEAFF; CDR3nt: TGTGCCAGCAGCTTGGGTCTCTATATGAACACTGAAGCTTTCTTT
j_gene: TRBJ2-1; d_gene: NA; abundance: NA; v_gene: TRBV7-9; len: 14; CDR3aa: CASSPMGGAREQFF; CDR3nt: TGTGCCAGCAGTCCGATGGGGGGGGCACGGGAGCAGTTCTTC
j_gene: TRBJ1-2; d_gene: NA; abundance: NA; v_gene: TRBV7-2; len: 15; CDR3aa: CASSLGALVDYGYTF; CDR3nt: TGTGCCAGCAGCTTGGGGGCCCTGGTGGACTATGGCTACACCTTC
j_gene: TRBJ2-7; d_gene: NA; abundance: once; v_gene: TRBV7-9; len: 19; CDR3aa: CASSLREPGRAAIGYEQYF; CDR3nt: TGTGCCAGCAGCTTGAGGGAACCCGGACGGGCGGCGATTGGGTACGAGCAGTACTTC
j_gene: TRBJ2-1; d_gene: TRBD1; abundance: NA; v_gene: TRBV7-3; len: 19; CDR3aa: CASSYRDRWPNSSYNEQFF; CDR3nt: TGTGCCAGCAGCTACCGGGACAGGTGGCCCAACAGCTCCTACAATGAGCAGTTCTTC
j_gene: TRBJ1-4; d_gene: NA; abundance: few; v_gene: TRBV5-5; len: 14; CDR3aa: CASSFLPGREKLFF; CDR3nt: TGTGCCAGCAGCTTCCTTCCAGGGAGAGAAAAACTGTTTTTT